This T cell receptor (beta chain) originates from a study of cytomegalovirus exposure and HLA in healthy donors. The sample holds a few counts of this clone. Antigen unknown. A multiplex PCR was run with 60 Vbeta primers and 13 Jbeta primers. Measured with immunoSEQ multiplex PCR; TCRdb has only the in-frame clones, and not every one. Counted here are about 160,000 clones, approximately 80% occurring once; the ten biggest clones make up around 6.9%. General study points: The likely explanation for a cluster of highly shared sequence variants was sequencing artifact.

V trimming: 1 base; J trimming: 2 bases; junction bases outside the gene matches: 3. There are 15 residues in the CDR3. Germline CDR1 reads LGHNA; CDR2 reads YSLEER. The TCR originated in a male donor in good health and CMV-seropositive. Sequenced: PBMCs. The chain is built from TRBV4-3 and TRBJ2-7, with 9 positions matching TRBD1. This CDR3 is CASSQGGTGTYEQYF. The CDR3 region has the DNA TGCGCCAGCAGCCAAGGGGGGACAGGGACCTACGAGCAGTACTTC.